The rows below give T cell receptor beta chains drawn from one sample of a study of immune cell composition in non-small cell lung cancer. TCRdb keeps only in-frame clones here, not all; method: immunoSEQ multiplex PCR. Of about 3,400 clones in the sample, over 60% were seen once. Material for sequencing was lung tumor tissue. Receptors were obtained from a human donor with non-small cell lung cancer. CDR3s include the opening cysteine and the closing phenylalanine or tryptophan. A D gene is named only where the DNA matches it firmly. Some rows mark clone size as missing; the rest say once, few, many or name a class of expanded clone.

J gene | D gene | V gene | clone size | CDR3 protein | CDR3 DNA
TRBJ2-3 | TRBD1 | TRBV18 | - | CASSPGQGVDTQYF | TGTGCCAGCTCACCGGGACAGGGTGTAGATACGCAGTATTTT
TRBJ2-7 | TRBD1 | TRBV5-1 | - | CASSLASSTGGLPYEQYF | TGCGCCAGCAGCTTGGCGAGTAGTACAGGGGGCCTACCCTACGAGCAGTACTTC
TRBJ1-2 | - | TRBV28 | large | CASSLFRGEYGYTF | TGTGCCAGCAGTTTATTTCGGGGGGAGTATGGCTACACCTTC
TRBJ1-6 | - | TRBV5-8 | once | CASSRGSYNSPLHF | TGTGCCAGCAGCAGGGGCTCCTATAATTCACCCCTCCACTTT
TRBJ1-2 | - | TRBV6-1 | once | CASSELGGSGGYTF | TGTGCCAGCAGTGAATTGGGAGGGTCGGGAGGCTACACCTTC
TRBJ2-5 | TRBD2 | TRBV5-1 | - | CASGEGRGETQYF | TGCGCCAGCGGGGAGGGGCGAGGAGAGACCCAGTACTTC
TRBJ2-1 | TRBD2 | TRBV18 | - | CASSPGGGSSYNEQFF | TGTGCCAGCTCACCGGGTGGCGGGAGCTCCTACAATGAGCAGTTCTTC
TRBJ2-3 | TRBD2 | TRBV4-2 | few | CASSQDWSPGTGRADTQYF | TGTGCCAGCAGCCAAGATTGGTCCCCCGGTACCGGGAGGGCAGATACGCAGTATTTT
TRBJ1-1 | - | TRBV19 | - | CASSIVAGQPEAFF | TGTGCCAGTAGTATCGTCGCAGGTCAGCCTGAAGCTTTCTTT
TRBJ1-5 | TRBD1 | TRBV19 | few | CASRPAQGGQPQHF | TGTGCCAGTAGACCGGCGCAGGGGGGTCAGCCCCAGCATTTT
TRBJ1-1 | - | TRBV27 | - | CASSPPGAFNTEAFF | TGTGCCAGCAGTCCCCCAGGGGCCTTTAACACTGAAGCTTTCTTT
TRBJ1-2 | - | TRBV4-3 | - | CASSQDVGVEGYTF | TGCGCCAGCAGCCAAGATGTAGGGGTGGAGGGCTACACCTTC
TRBJ2-3 | TRBD2 | TRBV5-1 | few | CASSLALAGGPQDTQYF | TGCGCCAGCAGCTTGGCCCTAGCGGGGGGGCCGCAAGATACGCAGTATTTT
TRBJ2-2 | TRBD1 | TRBV2 | - | CASSWTGGTGELFF | TGTGCCAGCAGTTGGACAGGGGGCACCGGGGAGCTGTTTTTT
TRBJ1-2 | - | TRBV6-5 | - | CAASTRAGYTF | TGTGCCGCATCGACCAGGGCTGGCTACACCTTC
TRBJ1-1 | - | TRBV4-1 | few | CASSQDGWTEAFF | TGCGCCAGCAGCCAAGACGGGTGGACTGAAGCTTTCTTT
TRBJ2-7 | - | TRBV7-9 | - | CASSGLEEQYF | TGTGCCAGCAGCGGACTCGAGGAGCAGTACTTC
TRBJ2-5 | TRBD2 | TRBV6-5 | few | CASSSLGLVTETQYF | TGTGCCAGCAGTTCCCTCGGACTAGTTACGGAGACCCAGTACTTC
TRBJ2-1 | TRBD2 | TRBV7-9 | once | CASSSPGVAGYNEQFF | TGTGCCAGCAGCTCCCCGGGGGTAGCGGGGTACAATGAGCAGTTCTTC
TRBJ1-3 | - | TRBV5-5 | - | CASSLEGAGSYTIYF | TGTGCCAGCAGCTTGGAGGGTGCAGGGTCGTACACCATATATTTT
TRBJ2-2 | - | TRBV10-3 | - | CAIGEAQGRLDRELFF | TGTGCCATCGGTGAGGCACAGGGTCGGCTTGACCGGGAGCTGTTTTTT
TRBJ1-5 | - | TRBV18 | - | CASSSQGSNQPQHF | TGTGCCAGCTCATCCCAGGGGAGCAATCAGCCCCAGCATTTT
TRBJ2-1 | - | TRBV6-6 | - | CASSYSGGDQEQFF | TGTGCCAGCAGTTACTCGGGGGGAGATCAGGAGCAGTTCTTC
TRBJ1-4 | TRBD1 | TRBV5-1 | - | CASSFETGAEKLFF | TGCGCCAGCAGCTTCGAGACAGGGGCGGAAAAACTGTTTTTT
TRBJ2-1 | - | TRBV2 | - | CASSGLGGYNEQFF | TGTGCCAGCAGCGGGCTCGGGGGATACAATGAGCAGTTCTTC
TRBJ1-6 | - | TRBV12-1 | - | CASSLPRDMGARSPLHF | TGTGCCAGCAGCTTGCCCCGGGACATGGGGGCAAGGTCACCCCTCCACTTT
TRBJ1-2 | - | TRBV7-6 | - | CASSPLLGTSNYGYTF | TGTGCCAGCAGCCCTCTTCTCGGGACATCTAACTATGGCTACACCTTC
TRBJ1-5 | - | TRBV9 | - | CASSEGYINQPQHF | TGTGCCAGCAGCGAGGGGTATATTAATCAGCCCCAGCATTTT
TRBJ2-1 | TRBD1 | TRBV18 | few | CASSREPGQGAYNEQFF | TGTGCCAGCTCACGGGAACCGGGACAGGGTGCCTACAATGAGCAGTTCTTC
TRBJ2-7 | - | TRBV5-1 | - | CASSLAGGSSYEQYF | TGCGCCAGCAGCTTGGCTGGGGGCTCCTCCTACGAGCAGTACTTC
TRBJ1-3 | - | TRBV6-5 | - | CASSPQGLSGNTIYF | TGTGCCAGCAGTCCACAGGGCCTCTCTGGAAACACCATATATTTT
TRBJ1-5 | TRBD1 | TRBV28 | - | CASSTGQGSNQPQHF | TGTGCCAGCAGTACGGGACAGGGTTCTAATCAGCCCCAGCATTTT
TRBJ1-6 | TRBD1 | TRBV5-6 | few | CASSLVQGDSPLHF | TGTGCCAGCAGCTTGGTGCAGGGGGATTCACCCCTCCACTTT
TRBJ1-2 | TRBD1 | TRBV6-5 | - | CASRHTTGENYGYTF | TGTGCCAGCAGACACACGACAGGGGAGAACTATGGCTACACCTTC
TRBJ1-1 | TRBD1 | TRBV10-3 | - | CAISESWTGESEAFF | TGTGCCATCAGTGAGTCGTGGACAGGGGAATCCGAAGCTTTCTTT
TRBJ1-6 | TRBD1 | TRBV4-3 | few | CASSHRTGRPLHF | TGCGCCAGCAGCCACAGGACAGGGCGACCCCTCCACTTT
TRBJ1-1 | - | TRBV29-1 | - | CSVGQANTEAFF | TGCAGCGTTGGACAGGCGAACACTGAAGCTTTCTTT
TRBJ1-4 | TRBD1 | TRBV5-4 | - | CASSLEGQGAQKLFF | TGTGCCAGCAGCTTGGAGGGACAGGGGGCACAGAAACTGTTTTTT
TRBJ1-5 | - | TRBV2 | - | CASSEGPDVPQHF | TGTGCCAGCAGTGAGGGGCCAGACGTGCCCCAGCATTTT
TRBJ2-2 | TRBD1 | TRBV5-1 | - | CASSLAGTGVSTGELFF | TGCGCCAGCAGCTTGGCCGGGACAGGGGTCTCCACCGGGGAGCTGTTTTTT
TRBJ2-3 | - | TRBV7-2 | - | CASSFDSTDTQYF | TGTGCCAGCAGCTTCGACAGTACAGATACGCAGTATTTT
TRBJ2-7 | TRBD1 | TRBV6-1 | few | CASAGTGLHEQYF | TGTGCCAGTGCCGGGACAGGGCTCCACGAGCAGTACTTC
TRBJ2-5 | - | TRBV6-6 | - | CASSYPEETQYF | TGTGCCAGCAGTTACCCGGAAGAGACCCAGTACTTC
TRBJ2-7 | - | TRBV6-1 | - | CASSEYGTPYEQYF | TGTGCCAGCAGTGAATATGGGACACCTTACGAGCAGTACTTC
TRBJ2-5 | TRBD2 | TRBV7-3 | - | CASSRAGGIQETQYF | TGTGCCAGCAGCAGAGCGGGGGGGATCCAAGAGACCCAGTACTTC
TRBJ1-3 | - | TRBV6-5 | - | CASSYGQFSGNTIYF | TGTGCCAGCAGTTACGGGCAATTCTCTGGAAACACCATATATTTT
TRBJ1-2 | TRBD1 | TRBV11-2 | - | CASSKQGAEGYTF | TGTGCCAGCAGCAAACAGGGGGCAGAAGGCTACACCTTC